One sample yielded the 18 T cell receptor beta chains listed below, sequenced in a study of cytomegalovirus exposure and HLA in healthy donors. The PCR had 60 Vbeta and 13 Jbeta primers. The repertoire was sequenced with immunoSEQ multiplex PCR; TCRdb's copy has only in-frame clones and lacks some. The repertoire holds some 120,000 clones, around three quarters seen once, with roughly 2% in the top ten. Sample: PBMCs. The receptor set was obtained from a man between 18 and 29 years old in good health and CMV-seronegative.

The chain combines TRBV5-4 with TRBJ2-1, with 8 bases fitting TRBD1. The V and J ends lost 3 bases and 10 bases, in that order; junction bases with no gene match: 3. CDR1 is SGHNT, CDR2 YYREEE, per germline (reference sequence). The length of the CDR3 is 12 residues. The CDR3 protein is CASSYTGGEQFF. As DNA, the CDR3 is TGTGCCAGCAGCTATACAGGGGGAGAGCAGTTCTTC.

The rearrangement links TRBV2 to TRBJ2-7, with D possibly being TRBD2 (5 bases). Trimming left V 8 bases short and J 1 base short, with 15 bases between. Looked up from germline, CDR1 is SNHLY and CDR2 is FYNNEI. This CDR3 contains 14 residues. This CDR3 is CASLAGQTSYEQYV. In nucleotides, the CDR3 is TGTGCCAGCTTGGCGGGTCAAACTTCCTACGAGCAGTACGTC.

V is TRBV27 and J is TRBJ2-2, with D maybe TRBD1 (6 bases). The CDR3 consists of 14 residues. Germline CDR1 reads MNHEY; CDR2 reads SMNVEV (reference sequence). The V gene lost 3 bases and the J gene lost 4 bases, with 9 bases spanning the gap. CDR3 loop: CASSFTGLTGELFF. CDR3 bases: TGTGCCAGCAGTTTCACAGGGCTCACCGGGGAGCTGTTTTTT.

The chain carries TRBV9 and TRBJ2-7; 9 bases line up with TRBD2. Germline CDR1 is SGDLS and CDR2 is YYNGEE. The CDR3 consists of 15 residues. The trim removed 3 bases at V and 5 bases at J, leaving 9 bases unmatched. The CDR3 loop reads CASSASGLASHEQYF. The CDR3 bases are TGTGCCAGCAGCGCGTCGGGACTAGCTTCCCACGAGCAGTACTTC.

V and J are TRBV6-5 and TRBJ1-2; TRBD1 matches 9 bases. Trimming cost V 5 bases and J 8 bases; bases outside gene matches: 9. The CDR3 runs 14 residues. The germline V gene has CDR1 MNHEY and CDR2 SVGAGI. In nucleotides, the CDR3 is TGTGCCAGCAGTCGCGACAGGGGGGCGTCGGGCTACACCTTC. Residues: CASSRDRGASGYTF.

This rearrangement joins TRBV9 to TRBJ1-1; D ambiguous. There are 16 residues in the CDR3. V was cut by 0 bases and J by 4 bases, with 16 bases left in between. Germline assignment: CDR1 SGDLS and CDR2 YYNGEE. This CDR3 reads CASSVDPMRTGTEAFF. CDR3 DNA: TGTGCCAGCAGCGTAGACCCGATGAGGACTGGCACTGAAGCTTTCTTT.

The rearrangement uses TRBV7-9 and TRBJ2-2; D is unclear. This CDR3 is 13 amino acids long. Germline CDR1 is SEHNR and CDR2 is FQNEAQ (reference sequence). V was shortened by 2 bases and J by 8 bases, with 9 bases between the two germline ends. The CDR3 protein is CASSLLEVGELFF. The CDR3 DNA is TGTGCCAGCAGCTTATTAGAAGTGGGGGAGCTGTTTTTT.

The J gene is TRBJ1-2, the V gene TRBV5-6, with a tentative D call TRBD1 (6 bases). Germline CDR1 is SGHDT and CDR2 is YYEEEE. The length of the CDR3 is 16 residues. The V gene lost 1 base and the J gene lost 0 bases, with 13 bases spanning the gap. The CDR3 sequence: CASSLNWGHPNYGYTF. The CDR3 bases are TGTGCCAGCAGCTTGAACTGGGGACACCCTAACTATGGCTACACCTTC.

The V and J genes are TRBV6-1 and TRBJ2-3, with TRBD1 matching over 7 bases. CDR3 length: 13 amino acids. The germline V gene encodes CDR1 MNHNS and CDR2 SASEGT. V was pared by 6 bases and J by 0 bases, with 0 bases of the junction left unmatched. The CDR3 sequence: CASRQGSTDTQYF. The DNA of the CDR3 is TGTGCCAGCAGACAGGGGAGCACAGATACGCAGTATTTT.

A single count supports this clone. The genes are TRBV7-3 and TRBJ2-5, with D perhaps TRBD2 (6 bases). The DNA end is a closer match to TRBJ2-7, so the J assignment may be wrong. The CDR3 contains 13 residues. Germline V gene data show CDR1 as SGHTA and CDR2 as FQGTGA. In DNA form, the CDR3 reads TGTGCCAGCACCGGGAGTATGGCCTACGAGCAGTACTTC. Residues: CASTGSMAYEQYF.

The chain is built from TRBV4-1 and TRBJ1-6; D is uncertain. Trimming cost V 2 bases and J 0 bases, with 11 bases left between them. CDR1 and CDR2 (germline): MGHRA, YSYEKL. The CDR3 is made up of 17 amino acids. The CDR3 loop is CASSQLTGSSYNSPLHF. The CDR3 DNA is TGCGCCAGCAGCCAATTGACTGGGTCCTCCTATAATTCACCCCTCCACTTT.

J is TRBJ1-6 and V is TRBV4-2, with D unresolved. V lost 0 bases, J lost 10 bases, and 10 bases lay in between. Germline CDR1 LGHNA, CDR2 YNFKEQ. The CDR3 runs to 14 residues. The CDR3 sequence: CASSQDRGESPLHF. The DNA of the CDR3 is TGTGCCAGCAGCCAAGACCGAGGAGAGTCACCCCTCCACTTT.

The table lists this clone with a few counts. The rearrangement links TRBV4-2 to TRBJ1-2, with a tentative D call TRBD1 (6 bases). The CDR3 length is 16 residues. Trimming cost V 2 bases and J 4 bases, with 17 bases left between them. Germline CDR1 and CDR2: LGHNA and YNFKEQ. The CDR3 nucleotides read TGTGCCAGCAGCCAACTACGAAGGGGGTCAAGCTATGGCTACACCTTC. Its protein product is CASSQLRRGSSYGYTF.

This rearrangement joins TRBV6-5 to TRBJ1-1; D unresolved. This CDR3 comprises 16 residues. V gave up 0 bases and J gave up 1 base, with 12 bases separating them. The germline gives CDR1 MNHEY, CDR2 SVGAGI. The CDR3 coding sequence is TGTGCCAGCAGTTACTCCTCATTCCCGGGGAACACTGAAGCTTTCTTT. It encodes CASSYSSFPGNTEAFF.

This rearrangement joins TRBV19 to TRBJ2-2; 11 bases align to TRBD2. Germline assignment: CDR1 LNHDA and CDR2 SQIVND (reference sequence). V trimming: 8 bases; J trimming: 5 bases; junction bases outside the gene matches: 4. The CDR3 totals 14 residues. Written as DNA, the CDR3 is TGTGCCAGTTCCTGGACTAGCGGGACCGGGGAGCTGTTTTTT. This encodes CASSWTSGTGELFF.

This chain uses TRBV25-1 with TRBJ2-1, with unresolved D. V lost 6 bases and J lost 8, with 17 bases in between. CDR3 size: 14 residues. The germline V gene encodes CDR1 MGHDK and CDR2 SYGVNS. CDR3 sequence (DNA): TGTGCCAGCAGAGACACCCTTGCCAACGATGAGCAGTTCTTC. Encoded protein: CASRDTLANDEQFF.

The chain uses TRBV18 and TRBJ2-7; tentatively, D is TRBD1 (5 bases). V was clipped by 5 bases and J by 5 bases, with 13 bases between them. The CDR3 consists of 13 residues. Germline V gene sequence: CDR1 KGHSH, CDR2 LQKENI. The chain's CDR3 is CASSSQGKDEQYF. CDR3 DNA: TGTGCCAGCTCATCGCAGGGTAAGGACGAGCAGTACTTC. Combining the CDR3 with reference TRBV18 and TRBJ2-7 gives the whole variable domain NAGVMQNPRHLVRRRGQEARLRCSPMKGHSHVYWYRQLPEEGLKFMVYLQKENIIDESGMPKERFSAEFPKEGPSILRIQQVVRGDSAAYFCASSSQGKDEQYFGPGTRLTVT.

With regard to this clone: The sample contains more than one DNA sequence encoding this CDR3. The chain employs TRBV9 and TRBJ1-1; tentative D call: TRBD1 (5 bases). Germline V CDR1 and CDR2: SGDLS, YYNGEE. Deletions cut 3 bases from V and 5 bases from J, with 8 bases between. The CDR3 spans 12 residues. The CDR3 spells CASSGGGTEAFF. CDR3 DNA sequence: TGTGCCAGCAGCGGGGGGGGTACTGAAGCTTTCTTT.